Presented here are 30 T cell receptor beta chains from one specimen sequenced in a study of blood T cell repertoires in COVID-19. The repertoire was sequenced with immunoSEQ multiplex PCR; TCRdb's copy has only in-frame clones and lacks some. The sample records 210,000 or so clones, about 90% being singletons. Sequencing was performed on peripheral blood. These receptor sequences come from a man in his thirties or forties with COVID-19, enrolled during active disease.

The chain is built from TRBV28 and TRBJ2-2; no reliable D call. This CDR3 has 13 residues. The V and J ends lost 2 bases and 5 bases respectively, with 6 bases between them. Germline CDR1 MDHEN, CDR2 SYDVKM. The CDR3 loop is CASSLPVTGELFF. The CDR3 DNA sequence: TGTGCCAGCAGTTTACCCGTAACCGGGGAGCTGTTTTTT.

The CDR3 sequence: CASSQLLQGILGYTF. The CDR3, as DNA: TGTGCCAGCAGTCAACTACTACAGGGGATATTGGGCTACACCTTC. The V gene is TRBV6-5, the J gene TRBJ1-2, with TRBD1 matching over 7 bases. Trimming removed 5 bases from V and 8 bases from J; junction bases left unmatched: 14. This CDR3 is built from 15 residues. Germline CDR1 and CDR2: MNHEY and SVGAGI.

A word on this clone: This CDR3 is also generated by other DNA sequences in the sample. V usage is TRBV5-1 and J usage is TRBJ1-1, with 8 positions matching TRBD1. Germline loops: CDR1 SGHRS, CDR2 YFSETQ. Trimming at V came to 4 bases and at J to 5 bases, leaving 7 bases not matched to a gene. The CDR3 is made up of 14 amino acids. The CDR3 here is CASSRRTGTTEAFF. CDR3 DNA: TGCGCCAGCAGCCGGAGGACAGGGACGACTGAAGCTTTCTTT.

The V call is TRBV19, the J call TRBJ1-1; TRBD1 aligns across 10 bases. Germline values: CDR1 LNHDA, CDR2 SQIVND (reference sequence). V lost 5 bases, J lost 4 bases, and 7 bases stayed unmatched. This CDR3 comprises 15 residues. This CDR3 is CASSLGTGEVTEAFF. As DNA, the CDR3 is TGTGCCAGTAGTTTGGGGACAGGGGAGGTCACTGAAGCTTTCTTT.

The V call is TRBV3-1 (or the pseudogene TRBV3-2), the J call TRBJ2-5; D remains unclear. V shed 3 bases and J shed 6 bases, with 11 bases lying between them. From germline, CDR1 is LGHDT and CDR2 YNNKEL (reference sequence). The CDR3 is 13 residues long. The CDR3 DNA sequence: TGTGCCAGCAGCCACCTCCGGGTTCAGACCCAGTACTTC. Translated: CASSHLRVQTQYF.

The sample holds a few counts of this clone. Written as DNA, the CDR3 is TGTGCCAGCAGCCAAAGCCAGGGGAGTCAGCCCCAGCATTTT. Translating it yields CASSQSQGSQPQHF. The V call is TRBV4-2, the J call TRBJ1-5; D possibly corresponds to TRBD1 (6 bases). The germline CDR1 and CDR2 sequences are LGHNA and YNFKEQ. The V gene lost 2 bases and the J gene lost 6 bases, with 11 bases spanning the gap. The CDR3 runs 14 residues.

The rearrangement uses TRBV6-5 and TRBJ1-2; TRBD1 aligns across 11 bases. This CDR3 comprises 15 residues. The trim removed 6 bases at V and 9 bases at J, leaving 12 bases unmatched. Germline V CDR1 and CDR2: MNHEY, SVGAGI. CDR3 amino acids: CASSLSTRTGGSYTF. Here the CDR3 DNA reads TGTGCCAGCAGCCTATCGACAAGGACAGGGGGCAGCTACACCTTC.

This CDR3 reads CASSPYLAGSYNEQFF. The CDR3 DNA is TGTGCCAGCAGCCCGTACTTAGCGGGATCCTACAATGAGCAGTTCTTC. The gene calls are TRBV3-1 (or the pseudogene TRBV3-2) and TRBJ2-1, with 8 bases fitting TRBD2. V shed 4 bases and J 1 base; nucleotides not matched to a gene: 6. The CDR3 length is 16 residues. Germline V gene data show CDR1 as LGHDT and CDR2 as YNNKEL (reference sequence).

A single count supports this clone. The J gene is TRBJ2-7, the V gene TRBV27; TRBD2 agrees at 8 bases. This CDR3 spans 16 amino acids. The V gene's germline CDR1 is MNHEY and CDR2 SMNVEV (reference sequence). Germline trimming cut 5 bases from V and 3 bases from J; bases unmatched to any gene: 12. The CDR3 is CASSKILAGGHYEQYF. DNA for the CDR3: TGTGCCAGCAGTAAAATCTTGGCGGGAGGTCACTACGAGCAGTACTTC.

V gene TRBV28 combines with J gene TRBJ2-7, with a weak D call TRBD2 (6 bases). The CDR3 covers 14 residues. Trimming pared 2 bases from V and 4 bases from J, leaving 12 bases between. The germline V gene encodes CDR1 MDHEN and CDR2 SYDVKM. The CDR3 sequence is CASSLPRRGYEQYF. DNA of the CDR3: TGTGCCAGCAGTTTACCCCGCCGGGGGTACGAGCAGTACTTC.

Here the CDR3 DNA reads TGTGCCAGCAGGGATGGACAGGGGATTGGCTACACCTTC. This encodes CASRDGQGIGYTF. The chain employs TRBV2 and TRBJ1-2, with 9 nucleotides matching TRBD1. Unmatched junction bases numbered 6, after V lost 6 bases and J lost 7 bases. Germline CDR1 and CDR2: SNHLY and FYNNEI. CDR3 length: 13 residues.

This clone has just one count. The gene calls are TRBV3-1 (or the pseudogene TRBV3-2) and TRBJ2-1; D is undetermined. V lost 1 base to trimming and J lost 2 bases, with 9 bases between them. Germline-derived CDR1 and CDR2 are LGHDT and YNNKEL (reference sequence). The CDR3 is made up of 15 amino acids. Here the CDR3 reads CASSQGAGPYNEQFF. The CDR3 region has the DNA TGTGCCAGCAGCCAAGGGGCAGGTCCCTACAATGAGCAGTTCTTC.

The chain links TRBV5-1 to TRBJ1-2; TRBD1 aligns across 7 bases. The germline gives CDR1 SGHRS, CDR2 YFSETQ. Trimming removed 0 bases from V and 3 bases from J; junction bases left unmatched: 5. The CDR3 loop spans 15 amino acids. CDR3 amino acids: CASSLALQGYYGYTF. In DNA form, the CDR3 reads TGCGCCAGCAGCTTGGCCCTACAGGGGTACTATGGCTACACCTTC.

This chain links TRBV7-2 with TRBJ2-3; 9 positions agree with TRBD2. CDR3 length: 17 residues. Germline CDR1 reads SGHTA; CDR2 reads FQGNSA. Trimming at V came to 4 bases and at J to 2 bases, leaving 10 bases not matched to a gene. CDR3 amino acids: CASSSSASSGATDTQYF. The CDR3 DNA sequence: TGTGCCAGCAGCTCCTCCGCTTCTAGCGGGGCCACAGATACGCAGTATTTT.

This clone was seen a single time. The V call is TRBV9, the J call TRBJ1-6; no clear D. Germline V lookup: CDR1 SGDLS, CDR2 YYNGEE. This CDR3 is 15 amino acids long. V dropped 0 bases and J dropped 6 bases, with 10 bases sitting between them. This chain's CDR3 is CASSVASQVNSPLHF. The CDR3 bases are TGTGCCAGCAGCGTAGCGAGTCAGGTTAATTCACCCCTCCACTTT.

V is TRBV3-1 (or the pseudogene TRBV3-2) and J is TRBJ1-1, with unresolved D. Trimming left V 4 bases short and J 1 base short, with 10 bases between. CDR1 and CDR2 from the germline V gene are LGHDT and YNNKEL (reference sequence). The CDR3 is made up of 14 amino acids. CDR3 sequence (DNA): TGTGCCAGCAGCCCCCGGGATCCGAACACTGAAGCTTTCTTT. Protein product: CASSPRDPNTEAFF.

CDR3 residues: CASSPRTGENTEAFF. DNA of the CDR3: TGTGCCAGCTCACCCCGGACAGGGGAGAACACTGAAGCTTTCTTT. This chain links TRBV18 with TRBJ1-1; 9 bases align to TRBD1. CDR3 length equals 15 residues. Looked up from germline, CDR1 is KGHSH and CDR2 is LQKENI. J was trimmed by 1 base and V by 3 bases; bases with no gene match: 3.

This chain uses TRBV18 with TRBJ1-6; D possibly corresponds to TRBD1 (5 bases). This CDR3 is built from 17 residues. Germline CDR1 KGHSH, CDR2 LQKENI. Trimming shortened V by 0 bases and J by 6 bases, and 15 bases separated the two germline ends. In nucleotides, the CDR3 is TGTGCCAGCTCACCACCGGGGAGGGGCCTTGGTAATTCACCCCTCCACTTT. Translating it yields CASSPPGRGLGNSPLHF.

The CDR3 protein is CASSGQNEKLFF. In nucleotides, the CDR3 is TGTGCCAGCAGTGGGCAGAATGAAAAACTGTTTTTT. The genes are TRBV6-2 or TRBV6-3 and TRBJ1-4; D not certain. The V and J ends lost 5 bases and 5 bases respectively, with 6 bases between them. The CDR3 spans 12 residues. The germline gives CDR1 MNHEY, CDR2 SVGEGT.

The CDR3 nucleotides read TGCGCCAGCAGCTTGGACGTCTCTAGCACTAACTATGGCTACACCTTC. It translates to CASSLDVSSTNYGYTF. This chain joins TRBV5-1 and TRBJ1-2; D gene uncertain. The CDR3 runs to 16 residues. Germline V gives CDR1 SGHRS, CDR2 YFSETQ. The V end was cut by 0 bases, the J end by 0 bases, with 12 bases between.

This rearrangement joins TRBV3-1 (or the pseudogene TRBV3-2) to TRBJ1-2, with D possibly TRBD1 on 5 matching bases. The CDR3 consists of 13 residues. The germline gives CDR1 LGHDT, CDR2 YNNKEL (reference sequence). The germline V and J ends were trimmed by 4 bases and 4 bases, with 10 bases remaining between them. CDR3 nucleotide sequence: TGTGCCAGCAGCCCGTGGCAGGGCTATGGCTACACCTTC. Translation gives CASSPWQGYGYTF.

This sequence joins TRBV12-5 and TRBJ1-4, with 12 bases aligning to TRBD1. CDR1 is LGHNT and CDR2 is FRNRAP in the germline V gene. Losses at the gene ends were 4 bases for V and 5 bases for J; bases not matched to a gene: 8. The CDR3 runs 17 residues. The CDR3 DNA is TGTGCTAGTGGTTACCGGGACAGGGGGCGCGAGAATGAAAAACTGTTTTTT. This sequence encodes CASGYRDRGRENEKLFF.

The chain recombines TRBV27 with TRBJ2-5; no reliable D call. This CDR3 is built from 16 residues. Germline V gives CDR1 MNHEY, CDR2 SMNVEV (reference sequence). The V and J ends lost 0 bases and 1 base respectively, with 12 bases between them. CDR3 in amino acids: CASSLSPPQAQETQYF. In nucleotides, the CDR3 is TGTGCCAGCAGTTTATCCCCCCCGCAGGCCCAAGAGACCCAGTACTTC.

The rearrangement joins TRBV6-2 or TRBV6-3 to TRBJ1-5; 7 nucleotides agree with TRBD1. From germline, CDR1 is MNHEY and CDR2 SVGEGT. With 2 bases clipped from V and 8 bases from J, the junction kept 6 bases outside the gene matches. The CDR3 runs 14 residues. The CDR3 bases are TGTGCCAGCAGTTACACCTTCACAGGGGAGCCCCAGCATTTT. Its protein product is CASSYTFTGEPQHF.

The rearrangement uses TRBV6-2 or TRBV6-3 and TRBJ1-2; D is perhaps TRBD1 (5 bases). Per the germline V gene, CDR1 is MNHEY and CDR2 is SVGEGT. The CDR3 runs 15 residues. V was cut by 2 bases and J by 7 bases, with 17 bases left in between. CDR3 protein: CASSYTVRRGSGYTF. DNA of the CDR3: TGTGCCAGCAGTTACACGGTGAGAAGGGGAAGTGGCTACACCTTC.

This CDR3 is CASSLQGSQYNEQFF. CDR3 nucleotides: TGTGCCAGCAGCCTTCAGGGGAGTCAGTACAATGAGCAGTTCTTC. V gene TRBV7-2 combines with J gene TRBJ2-1, with D possibly TRBD1 on 6 matching bases. Germline assignment: CDR1 SGHTA and CDR2 FQGNSA. Trimming took off 5 bases at V and 4 bases at J, with 15 bases between the two ends. The CDR3 runs to 15 residues.

V is TRBV4-3 and J is TRBJ1-1; 11 bases are a match to TRBD1. CDR3 length equals 16 residues. Looked up from germline, CDR1 is LGHNA and CDR2 is YSLEER. V lost 0 bases to trimming and J lost 11 bases; unmatched junction nucleotides: 11. The DNA for the CDR3 is TGCGCCAGCAGCCAAGATCGTGGACAGGGGGCTAGGAGGGCTTTCTTT. Its protein is CASSQDRGQGARRAFF.

The gene calls are TRBV29-1 and TRBJ1-2; 8 nucleotides align to TRBD1. The V segment lost 3 bases and the J segment 4 bases; nucleotides outside the gene matches: 4. The germline V gene encodes CDR1 SQVTM and CDR2 ANQGSEA. The CDR3 sequence is 13 residues long. CDR3 sequence: CSVEPQGAYGYTF. CDR3 DNA sequence: TGCAGCGTTGAGCCTCAGGGGGCCTATGGCTACACCTTC. The whole variable domain, filled in from reference TRBV29-1 and TRBJ1-2, reads SAVISQKPSRDICQRGTSLTIQCQVDSQVTMMFWYRQQPGQSLTLIATANQGSEATYESGFVIDKFPISRPNLTFSTLTVSNMSPEDSSIYLCSVEPQGAYGYTFGSGTRLTVV.

The chain uses TRBV5-4 and TRBJ1-3; tentative D call: TRBD1 (5 bases). V dropped 1 base and J dropped 4 bases, with 15 bases sitting between them. The CDR3 is 16 residues long. CDR1 is SGHNT, CDR2 YYREEE, per germline (reference sequence). In nucleotides, the CDR3 is TGTGCCAGCAGCTTGATCGGGGGTTGGGAAGGAAACACCATATATTTT. Residues: CASSLIGGWEGNTIYF.

This chain uses TRBV4-2 with TRBJ1-4; 8 bases match TRBD1. The junction had 7 bases not matched to a gene; V was cut back by 0 bases and J by 7 bases. The CDR3 contains 16 residues. Germline V gene sequence: CDR1 LGHNA, CDR2 YNFKEQ. The DNA of the CDR3 is TGTGCCAGCAGCCAAGACCCCCAGGGGGCGGGTGAAAAACTGTTTTTT. Translating it yields CASSQDPQGAGEKLFF.